The T cell receptor beta chain described here comes from a study of T cells in Graves' hyperthyroidism and ophthalmopathy. Using RNA transcripts as the source, TCR beta CDR3 regions were amplified. TCR CDR3 underwent first-round RT-PCR with the HTBI primer set. TCRdb passed the multiplex PCR reads through MiXCR, listing each CDR3 protein once. The sample lists hundreds of thousands of distinct CDR3 sequences; 14% to 15% were seen once. CDR1 and CDR2 from the germline V gene are DFQATT and SNEGSKA (reference sequence). Trimming removed 1 base at V and 1 base at J, with 10 bases between. CDR3 length equals 14 residues. The study, taken as a whole, reports: Ophthalmopathy stood apart from stable hyperthyroidism in a 13 V-J model. Ophthalmopathy, as predicted by the model, came a median 6.5 months after the prediction. Most expanded thyroid clonotypes above 0.001 recurred in blood.

A remark on this clonotype: Its matching antigen is unknown.

The chain couples TRBV20-1 to TRBJ1-1; D is perhaps TRBD1 (5 bases). This TCR was recovered from a woman aged 40 to 50 with Graves' ophthalmopathy. The specimen was blood. The CDR3 DNA sequence: TGCAGTGCTAGAGGGCAGGGAAAGAACACTGAAGCTTTCTTT. It encodes CSARGQGKNTEAFF.